This T cell receptor (beta chain) was identified during a study of blood T cell repertoires in COVID-19. Repertoires were generated with immunoSEQ multiplex PCR, while TCRdb's copy carries only in-frame clones and drops some. The table lists some 140,000 clones, about 90% of them singletons. Trimming took 5 bases from V and 1 from J, leaving 13 bases between them. Germline CDR1 is SEHNR and CDR2 is FQNEAQ (reference sequence). CDR3 length: 15 residues. This sequence joins TRBV7-9 and TRBJ2-3; maybe TRBD2 (6 bases). This TCR was recovered from a man aged 45-60 years with acute or convalescent COVID-19. Sequencing was performed on peripheral blood. The DNA of the CDR3 is TGTGCCAGCAGCGTCGGGTCGGGGGGCACAGATACGCAGTATTTT. It codes for CASSVGSGGTDTQYF.